This TCR beta chain came from a study of T cell changes during pregnancy in multiple sclerosis. The protocol was immunoSEQ multiplex PCR, while the TCRdb copy is restricted to in-frame clones and leaves out a portion. The sample records under 85,000 clones, around nine tenths being singletons. The receptor's source is a female donor with multiple sclerosis, enrolled in a pregnancy study. The material sequenced was CD4+ T cells from peripheral blood mononuclear cells, taken before pregnancy.

The CDR3 reads CASSARDRGYHGYTF. The DNA for the CDR3 is TGTGCCAGCAGCGCAAGGGACAGGGGGTACCATGGCTACACCTTC. The chain employs TRBV21-1 and TRBJ1-2; TRBD1 reflects the table's D call only, with no check against the DNA. TRBV21-1 is a listed pseudogene. The length of the CDR3 is 15 residues.